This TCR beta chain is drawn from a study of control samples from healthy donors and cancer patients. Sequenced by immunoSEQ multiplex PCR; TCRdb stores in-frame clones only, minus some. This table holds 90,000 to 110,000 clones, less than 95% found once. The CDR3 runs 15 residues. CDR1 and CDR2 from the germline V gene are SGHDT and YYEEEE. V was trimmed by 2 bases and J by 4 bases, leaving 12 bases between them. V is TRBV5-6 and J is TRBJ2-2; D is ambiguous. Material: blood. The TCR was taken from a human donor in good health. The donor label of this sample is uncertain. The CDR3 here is CASSLGIWVTGELFF. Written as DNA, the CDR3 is TGTGCCAGCAGCTTAGGGATTTGGGTCACCGGGGAGCTGTTTTTT.